Below, one T cell receptor beta chain is given with its context. The antigen remains undetermined. Carrying UMI labels, the TRB cDNA libraries were prepared through 5' RACE. TCRdb reprocessed the 5' RACE reads and stores each CDR3 protein as one record, lacking DNA. Recorded here are around 92,000 distinct CDR3 sequences; the top ten clones represent approximately 1.5%. The data stem from a study of CXCR3-negative and CXCR3-positive naive CD8 T cells. Study results and limitations: Similar levels of surface CD5 were seen between naive subsets; TCR strength was inferred from TRB CDR3 properties.

The specimen was naive CXCR3- CD8+ T cells from blood. Sample subset: CD45RO-CCR7+CD27+CD95- naive CD8+ T cells lacking CXCR3 (TNR3-). The sequence was collected from a human donor in good health. Some clones in this sample may be carry-over from other donors' samples.

The CDR3 is CSVSGDPSGKGTDTQYF. This chain uses TRBV29-1 with TRBJ2-3; the D call from TCRdb, TRBD2, cannot be confirmed without DNA. Germline values: CDR1 SQVTM, CDR2 ANQGSEA. The CDR3 extends over 17 amino acids.